The 3 T cell receptor beta chains listed next were all sequenced from one sample in a study of regulatory T cells in long-lasting Graves disease. Sequencing libraries for TCR beta were prepared with iRepertoire HTBI primers and Arm-PCR of CDR3 regions. One entry per CDR3 protein, called by TCRdb with MiXCR from the multiplex PCR reads. Found here are just over 600,000 distinct CDR3 sequences, roughly 15% of them singletons; the top ten hold 15% to 20%. Time point indicated: newly diagnosed GD, antithyroid drugs for less than 3 months. The TCR library was prepared using RNA isolated from PBMCs. The data also belong to a second study, concerning T cells in Graves' hyperthyroidism and ophthalmopathy.

The input for sequencing was peripheral blood mononuclear cells (PBMCs), taken at new diagnosis, from a patient treated with antithyroid drugs. Source of these receptors: a woman between 25 and 40 years old with Graves disease.

A remark on this clonotype: This may arise from a read error, as a much more abundant clone is one base away. V and J are TRBV28 and TRBJ2-1; TRBD2 matches 10 bases. Germline V gene data show CDR1 as MDHEN and CDR2 as SYDVKM. The CDR3 consists of 16 residues. CDR3 DNA sequence: TGTGCCAGCAGTTTTGTTGGTAGCGGGAGGTCCAATGGGCAGTTCTTC. It encodes CASSFVGSGRSNGQFF.

There are many counts of this clonotype. This chain uses TRBV20-1 with TRBJ2-7; 8 positions match TRBD1. V was pared by 6 bases and J by 6 bases, with 10 bases of the junction left unmatched. The CDR3 consists of 13 residues. Germline-derived CDR1 and CDR2 are DFQATT and SNEGSKA (reference sequence). The CDR3 protein is CSAARDRGPEQYF. For the CDR3, the DNA is TGCAGTGCCGCGAGAGACAGGGGCCCCGAGCAGTACTTC.

This chain joins TRBV9 and TRBJ1-1; D remains ambiguous. Trimming removed 4 bases at V and 7 bases at J, with 14 bases between. The length of the CDR3 is 13 residues. The V gene's germline CDR1 is SGDLS and CDR2 YYNGEE. The CDR3 protein is CASSTPLGGEAFF. The CDR3 DNA is TGTGCCAGCAGCACCCCCCTGGGAGGTGAAGCTTTCTTT. The full variable domain, with the rest looked up from reference TRBV9 and TRBJ1-1, is DSGVTQTPKHLITATGQRVTLRCSPRSGDLSVYWYQQSLDQGLQFLIQYYNGEERAKGNILERFSAQQFPDLHSELNLSSLELGDSALYFCASSTPLGGEAFFGQGTRLTVV.